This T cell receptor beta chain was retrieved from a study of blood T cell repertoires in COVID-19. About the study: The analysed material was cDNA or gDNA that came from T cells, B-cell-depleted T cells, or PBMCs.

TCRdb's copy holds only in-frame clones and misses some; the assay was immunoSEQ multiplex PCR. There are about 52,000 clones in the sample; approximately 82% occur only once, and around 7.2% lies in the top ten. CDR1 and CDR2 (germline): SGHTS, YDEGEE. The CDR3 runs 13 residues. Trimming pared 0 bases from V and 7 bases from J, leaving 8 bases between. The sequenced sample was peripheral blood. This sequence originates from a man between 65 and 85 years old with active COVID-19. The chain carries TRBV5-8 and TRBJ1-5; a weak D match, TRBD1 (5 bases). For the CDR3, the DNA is TGTGCCAGCAGCTTGGGGGGGGGACAGCCCCAGCATTTT. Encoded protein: CASSLGGGQPQHF.